This T cell receptor beta chain was found in a study of shared clonotypes between healthy human individuals. As for the study in general: CD4 naive and CD4 memory each took three plates per donor, while CD8 naive took two and CD8 memory one.

Study outcomes and limitations: Limited genetic and exposure-history diversity came from having few donors.

Trimming shortened V by 9 bases and J by 4 bases, and 20 bases separated the two germline ends. The CDR3 totals 14 residues. Germline V gene lookup returns CDR1 SGHNT and CDR2 YYREEE (reference sequence). To note about this clone: The antigen is not known.

A deep-level run was used for the assay. Libraries were prepared by immunoSEQ multiplex PCR; TCRdb keeps only in-frame clonotypes and omits some of them. The sample includes about 600,000 clones, roughly 98% of them seen just once. CD45RO-negative, CCR7-positively selected cells formed the naive CD8 fraction, excluding terminally differentiated effector memory CD45RA+ cells. All the donors were Caucasian adults who lived in Nashville, Tennessee. The source of this sequence is a man aged 30 to 45 in good health. The sample comprised naive CD8+ T cells sorted from blood. The rearrangement joins TRBV5-4 to TRBJ2-7; possibly TRBD1 or TRBD2 for D (5 bases each). The CDR3 loop reads CATRPGPQEYEQYF. For the CDR3, the DNA is TGTGCCACCCGGCCGGGGCCCCAAGAGTACGAGCAGTACTTC. Variable domain in full (rest from reference TRBV5-4 and TRBJ2-7): ETGVTQSPTHLIKTRGQQVTLRCSSQSGHNTVSWYQQALGQGPQFIFQYYREEENGRGNFPPRFSGLQFPNYSSELNVNALELDDSALYLCATRPGPQEYEQYFGPGTRLTVT.